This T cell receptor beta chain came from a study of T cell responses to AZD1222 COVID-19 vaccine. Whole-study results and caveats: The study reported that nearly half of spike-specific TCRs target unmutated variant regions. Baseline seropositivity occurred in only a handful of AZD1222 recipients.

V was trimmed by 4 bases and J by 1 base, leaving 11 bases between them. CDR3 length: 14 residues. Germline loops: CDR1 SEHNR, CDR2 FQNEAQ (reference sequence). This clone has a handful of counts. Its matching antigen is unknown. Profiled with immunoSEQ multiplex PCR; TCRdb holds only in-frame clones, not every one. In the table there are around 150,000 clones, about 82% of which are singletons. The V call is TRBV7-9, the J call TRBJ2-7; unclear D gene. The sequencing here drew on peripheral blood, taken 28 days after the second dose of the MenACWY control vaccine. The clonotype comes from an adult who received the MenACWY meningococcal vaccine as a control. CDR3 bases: TGTGCCAGCAGCTCCGAAGGAGTGTCCTACGAGCAGTACTTC. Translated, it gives CASSSEGVSYEQYF.